Ten or more counts support the clone carrying this T cell receptor (beta chain). This sample stems from a study of T cells in Graves' hyperthyroidism and ophthalmopathy. It was RNA transcripts that yielded the amplified TCR beta CDR3 regions. TCR CDR3 regions were first amplified by RT-PCR with HTBI primers. TCRdb re-analysed the multiplex PCR reads in MiXCR, keeping a single row per CDR3 protein. The data hold approximately 360,000 distinct CDR3 sequences, with 15% to 19% observed a single time. Germline V gene lookup returns CDR1 MNHNS and CDR2 SASEGT. V dropped 6 bases and J dropped 4 bases, with 16 bases sitting between them. The CDR3 contains 14 residues.

This receptor was obtained from a young woman with Graves' hyperthyroidism that later progressed to Graves' ophthalmopathy. V is TRBV6-1 and J is TRBJ2-7; D is perhaps TRBD1 (6 bases). The sequenced sample was blood. DNA for the CDR3: TGTGCCAGCAGGAGACAGGAGTCGTGGTACGAGCAGTACTTC. This sequence encodes CASRRQESWYEQYF.